This is a list of T cell receptor beta chains from one sample in a study of blood T cell repertoires in COVID-19. Clones were read by immunoSEQ multiplex PCR, and TCRdb kept only the in-frame ones, dropping some. The table shows about 50,000 clones, with about 85% occurring only once. Sequenced sample: peripheral blood. These receptors all come from a human donor in a cohort sampled during active COVID-19. CDR3s leave out the opening cysteine and the closing phenylalanine or tryptophan. A D gene is named only where the DNA matches it firmly. Only some rows state a clone size, as once, few, many or a class for expanded clones.

TRBV28	-	TRBD1	TRBJ1-4	ASTDGTGWNEKLF
TRBV18	once	-	TRBJ2-1	ASSPVNRGYNEQF
TRBV28	-	TRBD2	TRBJ2-5	ASSLTSGGGETQY
TRBV7-6	-	-	TRBJ2-3	ASSPPGASGGTDTQY
TRBV19	-	TRBD1	TRBJ1-3	ASSTTGGRSSGNTIY
TRBV28	once	-	TRBJ2-1	ASSSLSSGTSYNEQF
TRBV2	-	-	TRBJ1-5	ASSEQDKVGQPQH
TRBV5-6	-	TRBD2	TRBJ2-1	ASSYLAGGPNEQF
TRBV10-3	-	-	TRBJ2-7	AISESGSSYEQY
TRBV3-1/TRBV3-2	-	TRBD1	TRBJ2-5	ASSSGGETQY
TRBV5-4	-	TRBD2	TRBJ2-1	ASSLRAGGDEQF
TRBV7-9	-	-	TRBJ2-3	ASSSMGSSDLDTQY
TRBV11-2	once	-	TRBJ2-7	ASSLSAAYQQY
TRBV19	-	-	TRBJ1-2	ASTSSSGYT
TRBV2	-	TRBD2	TRBJ2-1	ASKPRGDEQF
TRBV6-1	-	-	TRBJ1-5	ASSEARGQPQH
TRBV29-1	-	TRBD2	TRBJ2-1	SVEGGGRAREQF
TRBV5-4	-	TRBD2	TRBJ2-1	ASSSPTSGRGYNEQF
TRBV6-1	-	-	TRBJ2-3	ASSGAGLLSTDTQY
TRBV27	-	-	TRBJ1-1	ASSLTGGGDTEAF
TRBV3-1/TRBV3-2	-	TRBD1	TRBJ2-1	ASREGTGWGNEQF
TRBV27	-	-	TRBJ2-2	ASSLLYRFTGELF
TRBV18	-	TRBD2	TRBJ2-1	ASSPNRGGNEQF
TRBV2	-	TRBD1	TRBJ1-2	ASSQTGGSYGYT
TRBV5-1	-	TRBD2	TRBJ2-3	ASSLNPTGRAVGDTQY
TRBV3-1/TRBV3-2	-	-	TRBJ1-5	ASSQTGQSNSNQPQH
TRBV30	-	-	TRBJ2-2	AWSPYRGSTGELF
TRBV7-9	-	TRBD1	TRBJ1-6	ASSLVQGASPLH
TRBV12-3/TRBV12-4	-	TRBD1	TRBJ2-5	ASSRDRKETQY